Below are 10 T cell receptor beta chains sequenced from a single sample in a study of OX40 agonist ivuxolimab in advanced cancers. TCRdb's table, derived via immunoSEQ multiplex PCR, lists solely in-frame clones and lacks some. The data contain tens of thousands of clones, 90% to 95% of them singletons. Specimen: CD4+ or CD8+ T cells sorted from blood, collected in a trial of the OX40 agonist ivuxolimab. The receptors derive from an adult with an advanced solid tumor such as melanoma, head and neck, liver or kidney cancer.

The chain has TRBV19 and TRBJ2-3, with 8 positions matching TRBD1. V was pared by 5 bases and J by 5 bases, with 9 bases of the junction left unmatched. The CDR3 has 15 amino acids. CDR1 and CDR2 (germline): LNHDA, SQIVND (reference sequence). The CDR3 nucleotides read TGTGCCAGTAGTCCACGACAGGGGCACGGAGATACGCAGTATTTT. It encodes CASSPRQGHGDTQYF.

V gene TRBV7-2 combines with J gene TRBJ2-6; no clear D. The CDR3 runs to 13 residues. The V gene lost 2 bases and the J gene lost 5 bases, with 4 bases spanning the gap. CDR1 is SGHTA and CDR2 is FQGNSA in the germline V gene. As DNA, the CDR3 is TGTGCCAGCAGCTTAAATTGGGCCAACGTCCTGACTTTC. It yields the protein CASSLNWANVLTF.

CDR3 nucleotides: TGTGCCAGCGGGCGACAGGGCAACACCGGGGAGCTGTTTTTT. It encodes CASGRQGNTGELFF. The chain employs TRBV6-6 and TRBJ2-2; 7 bases line up with TRBD1. The CDR3 loop spans 14 amino acids. Germline V gene data show CDR1 as MNHNY and CDR2 as SVGAGI (reference sequence). With V trimmed by 8 bases and J by 2 bases, 5 bases remained unmatched.

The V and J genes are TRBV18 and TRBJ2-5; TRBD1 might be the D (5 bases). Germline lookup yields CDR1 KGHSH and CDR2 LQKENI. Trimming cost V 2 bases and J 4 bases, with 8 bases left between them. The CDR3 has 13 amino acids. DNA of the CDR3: TGTGCCAGCTCACCAGGGGCCGGAGAGACCCAGTACTTC. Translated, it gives CASSPGAGETQYF.

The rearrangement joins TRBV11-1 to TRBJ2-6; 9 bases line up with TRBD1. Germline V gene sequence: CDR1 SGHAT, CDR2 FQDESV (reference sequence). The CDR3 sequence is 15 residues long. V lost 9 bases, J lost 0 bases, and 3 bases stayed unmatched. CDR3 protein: CASRGQGSGANVLTF. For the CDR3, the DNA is TGTGCCAGTAGGGGACAGGGCTCTGGGGCCAACGTCCTGACTTTC.

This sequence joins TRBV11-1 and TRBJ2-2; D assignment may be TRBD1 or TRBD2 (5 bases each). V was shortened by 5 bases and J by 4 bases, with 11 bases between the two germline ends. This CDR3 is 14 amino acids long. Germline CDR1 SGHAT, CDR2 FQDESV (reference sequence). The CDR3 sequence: CASSSDGTTGELFF. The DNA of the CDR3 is TGTGCCAGCAGCAGCGACGGGACCACCGGGGAGCTGTTTTTT. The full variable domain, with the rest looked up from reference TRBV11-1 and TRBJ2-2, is EAEVAQSPRYKITEKSQAVAFWCDPISGHATLYWYRQILGQGPELLVQFQDESVVDDSQLPKDRFSAERLKGVDSTLKIQPAELGDSAMYLCASSSDGTTGELFFGEGSRLTVL.

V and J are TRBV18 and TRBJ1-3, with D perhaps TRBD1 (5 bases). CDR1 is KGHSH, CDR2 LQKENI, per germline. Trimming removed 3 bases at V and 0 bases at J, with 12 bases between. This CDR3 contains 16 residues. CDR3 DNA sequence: TGTGCCAGCTCACCCTCGGGGGTCACCTCTGGAAACACCATATATTTT. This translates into CASSPSGVTSGNTIYF.

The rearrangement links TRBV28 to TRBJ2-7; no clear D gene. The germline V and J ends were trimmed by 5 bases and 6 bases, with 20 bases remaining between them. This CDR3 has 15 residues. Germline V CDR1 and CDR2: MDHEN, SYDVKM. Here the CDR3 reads CASSKVPVSLFEQYF. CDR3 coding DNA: TGTGCCAGCAGTAAGGTCCCCGTTTCCCTCTTCGAGCAGTACTTC.

The CDR3 sequence is CASKVLATGELFF. In DNA form, the CDR3 reads TGTGCCAGTAAGGTTCTAGCCACCGGGGAGCTGTTTTTT. V is TRBV19 and J is TRBJ2-2; the D gene is possibly TRBD2 (5 bases). Trimming left V 7 bases short and J 4 bases short, with 10 bases between. Germline V gene sequence: CDR1 LNHDA, CDR2 SQIVND (reference sequence). The CDR3 is made up of 13 amino acids. The whole variable domain, filled in from reference TRBV19 and TRBJ2-2, reads DGGITQSPKYLFRKEGQNVTLSCEQNLNHDAMYWYRQDPGQGLRLIYYSQIVNDFQKGDIAEGYSVSREKKESFPLTVTSAQKNPTAFYLCASKVLATGELFFGEGSRLTVL.

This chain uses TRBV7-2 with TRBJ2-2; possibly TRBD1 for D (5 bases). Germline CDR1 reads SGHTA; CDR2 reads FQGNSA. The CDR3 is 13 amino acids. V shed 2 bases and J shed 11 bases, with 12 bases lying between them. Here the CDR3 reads CASSLSRTGELFF. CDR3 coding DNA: TGTGCCAGCAGCTTATCCCGAACAGGAGAGCTGTTTTTT. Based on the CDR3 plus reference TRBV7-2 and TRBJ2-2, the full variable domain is GAGVSQSPSNKVTEKGKDVELRCDPISGHTALYWYRQSLGQGLEFLIYFQGNSAPDKSGLPSDRFSAERTGGSVSTLTIQRTQQEDSAVYLCASSLSRTGELFFGEGSRLTVL.